The sample holds a few counts of the clone carrying this T cell receptor (beta chain). Additional DNA sequences in this sample encode the identical CDR3. These data originate in a study of blood T cell repertoires in COVID-19. Study context: Whether acute or convalescent, the COVID-19 samples came from the United States, Italy and Spain. T cells, B-cell-depleted T cells, or PBMCs provided the cDNA or gDNA that served as material.

The CDR3 has 11 residues. Trimming removed 4 bases at V and 2 bases at J, with 5 bases between. Germline V gene lookup returns CDR1 GTSNPN and CDR2 SVGIG (reference sequence). Original handling: The assay estimated nucleated cells by amplifying reference gene primers. Data came from immunoSEQ multiplex PCR; TCRdb stores just in-frame clones and leaves some out. V and J calls and clone size are given by that table; D and trimming were obtained from the DNA. The repertoire holds 140,000 to 150,000 clones, approximately 80% seen once, with 1.5% to 2.5% in the top ten. The clonotype originates from an older woman with acute or convalescent COVID-19. V gene TRBV30 combines with J gene TRBJ1-1; D ambiguous. The sequencing sample was made of peripheral blood. CDR3 residues: CAWTVNTEAFF. CDR3 nucleotides: TGTGCCTGGACGGTAAACACTGAAGCTTTCTTT.